The T cell receptor beta chain described here comes from a study of cytotoxic CD8 clonotypes in ibrutinib-treated CLL. Looking at the study overall: IGHV unmutated fewer than 18; relapsed/refractory 11; treatment-naive over 14.

CDR1 MNHNY and CDR2 SVGAGI come from the germline V gene (reference sequence). The CDR3 is 15 residues long. Trimming stripped 5 bases from V and 0 bases from J, with 12 bases between. Produced via immunoSEQ multiplex PCR; TCRdb's table is partial and in-frame only. The sample has over 9,000 clones; around 82% are singletons. V gene TRBV6-6 combines with J gene TRBJ2-3; D is tentatively TRBD1 or TRBD2 (5 bases each). Specimen: PBMCs, collected at disease progression, from a patient treated with ibrutinib. This sequence originates from a human donor with chronic lymphocytic leukemia. As DNA, the CDR3 is TGTGCCAGCAGTCCCGGGGCGGGTAGCACAGATACGCAGTATTTT. The encoded protein is CASSPGAGSTDTQYF.